This T cell receptor beta chain appears in the sequencing data of a study of CD8+CD57+ T cells in acquired aplastic anemia. Study as a whole: 3 to 3.5 ug was the average amount of DNA from sorted CD4+ and CD8+ cells.

According to the study, genomic DNA was the template for TCR beta VDJ and CDR3 profiling. Via MiXCR, TCRdb re-called the reads, giving one row per CDR3 protein. The data show about 64,000 distinct CDR3 sequences, about 54% seen once. With 1 base removed from V and 4 bases from J, the gap between germline ends came to 9 bases. The CDR3 is 14 residues long. Germline V gene sequence: CDR1 LNHNV, CDR2 YYDKDF (reference sequence). The sample comprised sorted CD4+, CD8+, or CD8+CD57+ T cells (not recorded which) from PBMCs. The chain is built from TRBV15 and TRBJ2-3; D may be TRBD1 (5 bases). This TCR derives from a human donor in good health, serving as a control. The CDR3 is CATSRGQGPDTQYF. The CDR3 region has the DNA TGTGCCACCAGCAGAGGTCAGGGTCCAGATACGCAGTATTTT.